Listed here are 5 T cell receptor beta chains from one sample, sequenced in a study of T cell responses to AZD1222 COVID-19 vaccine. Data came from immunoSEQ multiplex PCR; TCRdb stores just in-frame clones and leaves some out. The repertoire holds about 66,000 clones, with approximately 84% as singletons. The source was peripheral blood, collected on day 0 of AZD1222 vaccination. These receptors were taken from an adult in good health.

This rearrangement joins TRBV7-9 to TRBJ2-6; D is perhaps TRBD1 (5 bases). Germline V gives CDR1 SEHNR, CDR2 FQNEAQ (reference sequence). The CDR3 is 18 amino acids. Trimming took off 8 bases at V and 4 bases at J, with 24 bases between the two ends. The DNA of the CDR3 is TGTGCCAGCCGACGGTCTTCGACAGCTATCGAAGGGGCCAACGTCCTGACTTTC. It translates to CASRRSSTAIEGANVLTF.

V gene TRBV6-5 combines with J gene TRBJ2-1, with D hard to call. Germline assignment: CDR1 MNHEY and CDR2 SVGAGI. CDR3 length: 15 amino acids. The V end was cut by 2 bases, the J end by 4 bases, with 12 bases between. The DNA of the CDR3 is TGTGCCAGCAGTTACACCCTAGGACCGTACAATGAGCAGTTCTTC. It encodes CASSYTLGPYNEQFF.

The genes are TRBV28 and TRBJ1-1; D uncertain. Germline V gene sequence: CDR1 MDHEN, CDR2 SYDVKM. The CDR3 is 14 amino acids. The CDR3 here is CAYRAAGVNTEAFF. CDR3 bases: TGTGCTTACCGAGCGGCCGGGGTGAACACTGAAGCTTTCTTT.

The rearrangement uses TRBV5-1 and TRBJ2-7; TRBD2 matches 7 bases. CDR3 length equals 14 residues. Trimming removed 4 bases from V and 3 bases from J; junction bases left unmatched: 7. CDR1 and CDR2 (germline): SGHRS, YFSETQ. CDR3 in amino acids: CASSRGLSFYEQYF. Here the CDR3 DNA reads TGCGCCAGCAGCCGGGGACTATCATTCTACGAGCAGTACTTC.

J is TRBJ1-1 and V is TRBV6-1; no clear D gene. The germline CDR1 and CDR2 sequences are MNHNS and SASEGT. The CDR3 is 13 amino acids. V was shortened by 2 bases and J by 9 bases, with 13 bases between the two germline ends. The CDR3 region is CASSELYTSQAFF. CDR3 DNA: TGTGCCAGCAGTGAATTATACACATCCCAAGCTTTCTTT.